A selection of T cell receptor beta chains follows, all from one sample in a study of tumor-infiltrating lymphocytes in primary liver carcinoma. From the multiplex PCR reads, TCRdb called clonotypes with MiXCR, one entry per CDR3 protein. The sample contains around 210,000 distinct CDR3 sequences, approximately 64% of which appear only once. The sample taken for sequencing was peripheral blood. The receptors were sampled from a woman aged 60-70 years with primary liver carcinoma and hepatitis B virus infection. CDR3s include the opening cysteine and the closing phenylalanine or tryptophan. Fields, in order: CDR3 length, V gene, D gene, J gene, clone size, CDR3 DNA, CDR3 protein. A D gene is named only where the DNA matches it firmly. The listing skips clone size in some rows; elsewhere it reads once, few, many or a size class.

12	TRBV7-9	TRBD2	TRBJ2-3	many	TGTGCCAGCAGAGGACTAGGAGATACGCAGTATTTT	CASRGLGDTQYF
13	TRBV7-2	TRBD1	TRBJ1-1	.	TGTGCCAGCAGCTTGGGGACAGCTACTGAAGCTTTCTTT	CASSLGTATEAFF
16	TRBV4-1	TRBD1	TRBJ2-7	.	TGCGCCAGCAGCCTCGGAGAAGGGACAGGGGGCGACGAGCAGTACTTC	CASSLGEGTGGDEQYF
14	TRBV28	.	TRBJ2-1	few	TGTGCCAGCAGTTTTGTCAGGGCCTACAATGAGCAGTTCTTC	CASSFVRAYNEQFF
15	TRBV28	TRBD2	TRBJ2-1	.	TGTGCCAGCAGCCGACGGGAGGGTGTAGGCAATGTGCAGTTCTTC	CASSRREGVGNVQFF
13	TRBV7-9	.	TRBJ2-5	.	TGTGCCAGCAGCTCCGGGGTCGGGGAGACCCAGTACTTC	CASSSGVGETQYF
15	TRBV6-6	.	TRBJ1-4	many	TGTGCCAGCATTCCCGACCAGGGGACTAATGAAAAACTGTTTTTT	CASIPDQGTNEKLFF
13	TRBV5-1	.	TRBJ2-3	few	TGCGCCAGCAGCCGGCAGGAGACAGATACGCAGTATTTT	CASSRQETDTQYF
14	TRBV11-3	.	TRBJ2-2	many	TGTGCCAGCAGCAGGGGAGAGGCGACCGGGGAGCTGTTTTTT	CASSRGEATGELFF
15	TRBV29-1	TRBD2	TRBJ2-1	.	TGCGGCGTTGAAGATGGTAATAGCGGGGGGAATGAGCTGTTCTTC	CGVEDGNSGGNELFF
12	TRBV29-1	TRBD1	TRBJ2-3	.	TGCAACGTTCGGACAGGGGATCAGCCCCAGTATTTT	CNVRTGDQPQYF
14	TRBV10-3	TRBD1	TRBJ2-5	.	TGTGTCATCAATCGGGGACAGGCTCAAGAGACCCAGTACTTC	CVINRGQAQETQYF
17	TRBV7-9	TRBD1	TRBJ2-7	.	TGTGCCAGCAGGCGCCCAATCGGGACAGGGCCCACCTACGAGCAGTACTTC	CASRRPIGTGPTYEQYF
14	TRBV6-2/TRBV6-3	TRBD2	TRBJ2-3	.	TGTGCCAGCAGCAGAAGCGGGAGCACAGCTACGCAGTATTTT	CASSRSGSTATQYF